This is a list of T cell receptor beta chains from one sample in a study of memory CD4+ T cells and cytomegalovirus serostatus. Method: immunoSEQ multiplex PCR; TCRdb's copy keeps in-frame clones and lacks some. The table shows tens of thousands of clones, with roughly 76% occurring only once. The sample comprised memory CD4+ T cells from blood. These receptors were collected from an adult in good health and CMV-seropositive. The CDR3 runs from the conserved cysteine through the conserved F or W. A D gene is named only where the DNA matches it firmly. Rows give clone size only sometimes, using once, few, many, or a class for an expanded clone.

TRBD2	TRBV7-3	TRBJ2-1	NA	CASSLTSGKVTNEQFF	TGTGCCAGCAGCTTAACTAGCGGGAAAGTCACCAATGAGCAGTTCTTC
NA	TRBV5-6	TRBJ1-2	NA	CASSLEGGYGYTF	TGTGCCAGCAGCTTGGAGGGCGGCTATGGCTACACCTTC
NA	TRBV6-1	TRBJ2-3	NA	CASSGVEAQYF	TGTGCCAGCAGTGGAGTCGAGGCGCAGTATTTT
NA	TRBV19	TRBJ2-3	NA	CASKSAYSTDTQYF	TGTGCCAGTAAAAGCGCCTATAGCACAGATACGCAGTATTTT
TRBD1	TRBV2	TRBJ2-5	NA	CASTPTGQPQETQYF	TGTGCCAGCACGCCCACGGGACAGCCCCAAGAGACCCAGTACTTC
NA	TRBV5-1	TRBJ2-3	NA	CASSLTSSTDTQYF	TGCGCCAGCAGCTTGACATCTAGCACAGATACGCAGTATTTT
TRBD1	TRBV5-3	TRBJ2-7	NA	CARGGTGGSYEQYF	TGTGCCAGAGGGGGGACAGGGGGTTCCTACGAGCAGTACTTC
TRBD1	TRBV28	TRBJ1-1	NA	CASSEGAWAEAFF	TGTGCCAGCAGTGAGGGGGCGTGGGCTGAAGCTTTCTTT
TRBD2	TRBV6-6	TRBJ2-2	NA	CASSRLAGTNTGELFF	TGTGCCAGCAGTAGACTAGCGGGGACGAACACCGGGGAGCTGTTTTTT
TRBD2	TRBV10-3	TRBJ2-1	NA	CAITGSSGSNEQFF	TGTGCCATCACGGGTTCTAGCGGGAGCAATGAGCAGTTCTTC
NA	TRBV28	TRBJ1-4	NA	CASRRQAHNEKLFF	TGTGCCAGCAGGAGGCAGGCCCATAATGAAAAACTGTTTTTT
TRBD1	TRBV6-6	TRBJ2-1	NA	CASSRRTGGNEQFF	TGTGCCAGCAGCCGACGAACAGGGGGCAATGAGCAGTTCTTC
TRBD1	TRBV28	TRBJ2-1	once	CASSLSGTDWQFF	TGTGCCAGCAGTTTATCGGGGACAGATTGGCAGTTCTTC
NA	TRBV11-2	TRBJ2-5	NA	CASSFSDQETQYF	TGTGCCAGCAGCTTTAGCGATCAAGAGACCCAGTACTTC
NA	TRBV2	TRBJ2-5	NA	CASLSPRERETQYF	TGTGCCAGCCTCTCCCCCCGGGAGAGGGAGACCCAGTACTTC
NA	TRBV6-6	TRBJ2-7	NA	CASSYSQVFSYEQYF	TGTGCCAGCAGTTATTCACAGGTTTTCTCCTACGAGCAGTACTTC
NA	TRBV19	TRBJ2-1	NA	CASMARGVIDEQFF	TGTGCCAGTATGGCCAGGGGAGTCATCGATGAGCAGTTCTTC
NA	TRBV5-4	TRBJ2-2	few	CASRIGQQNTGELFF	TGTGCCAGCAGAATAGGACAGCAGAACACCGGGGAGCTGTTTTTT
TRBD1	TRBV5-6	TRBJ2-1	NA	CASSLPGQRYREQFF	TGTGCCAGCAGCCTCCCGGGACAGAGGTACCGTGAGCAGTTCTTC
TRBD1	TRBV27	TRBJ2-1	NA	CASSLGRGRSNEQFF	TGTGCCAGCAGTTTAGGCAGGGGGCGCAGCAATGAGCAGTTCTTC
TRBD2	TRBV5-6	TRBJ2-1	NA	CASSPTGGSVNNEQFF	TGTGCCAGCAGTCCCACCGGGGGGAGTGTGAACAATGAGCAGTTCTTC
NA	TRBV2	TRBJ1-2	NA	CASTPARAGGYTF	TGTGCCAGCACTCCAGCGAGGGCTGGTGGCTACACCTTC
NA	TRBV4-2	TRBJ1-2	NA	CASSQDQRDGYTF	TGTGCCAGCAGCCAAGATCAGAGGGACGGCTACACCTTC